This T cell receptor (beta chain) was retrieved from a study of CD8 T cells in ankylosing spondylitis. The authors made TCR beta libraries by quantitative 5'-RACE with molecular barcodes. Each CDR3 protein is one row after TCRdb ran MiXCR on the 5' RACE reads. The data contain about 260,000 distinct CDR3 sequences, 20% of them seen just once; the ten biggest clones take up about 8%. For this clonotype: Its antigen is not identified.

The CDR3 has 17 residues. Germline V gives CDR1 LGHDT, CDR2 YNNKEL (reference sequence). V gave up 0 bases and J gave up 7 bases; unmatched junction bases: 5. Study-level findings and limits: Researchers reportedly found disease-linked clones significantly enriched in matched ankylosing spondylitis synovial fluid.

V gene TRBV3-1 combines with J gene TRBJ2-2, with 13 bases that match TRBD2. The source material was blood, either unsorted or a sorted T cell fraction (not recorded which). This clonotype was obtained from a male donor with ankylosing spondylitis or in good health (not recorded which). DNA of the CDR3: TGTGCCAGCAGCCAAGAACTAGCGGGGGGGCCTGGCGGGGAGCTGTTTTTT. Protein: CASSQELAGGPGGELFF.